This record concerns one TCR beta chain sequence. Antigen: not known. The data were taken from a study of neoadjuvant nivolumab and ipilimumab in lung cancer. Assay: immunoSEQ multiplex PCR; the TCRdb copy retains only in-frame clones and omits some. The table lists under 7,000 clones, roughly four fifths of them singletons. The CDR3 has 14 residues. Trimming pared 2 bases from V and 1 base from J, leaving 8 bases between. Germline CDR1 and CDR2: MNHEY and SVGAGI. Overall study results and limits: From pretherapy to surgery, tumor richness and clonality rose with dual therapy.

The sequence came from an adult with non-small cell lung cancer. The J gene is TRBJ1-1, the V gene TRBV6-5; no reliable D call. Sequenced material: tumor tissue, taken after neoadjuvant nivolumab, alone or with ipilimumab, at or shortly before surgery. The CDR3, as DNA: TGTGCCAGCAGTTACAACACGAAGAACACTGAAGCTTTCTTT. Its protein product is CASSYNTKNTEAFF.